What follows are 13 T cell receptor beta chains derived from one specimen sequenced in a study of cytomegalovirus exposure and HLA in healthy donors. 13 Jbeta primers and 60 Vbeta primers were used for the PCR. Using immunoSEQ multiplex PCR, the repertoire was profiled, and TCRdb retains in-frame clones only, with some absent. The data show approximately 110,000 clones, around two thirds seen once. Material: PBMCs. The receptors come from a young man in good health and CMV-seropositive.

The CDR3 bases are TGTGCCTGGAGTCTCACACCGAAGGGGGAAAAACTGTTTTTT. This translates into CAWSLTPKGEKLFF. The chain uses TRBV30 and TRBJ1-4, with D perhaps TRBD1 (5 bases). V lost 2 bases and J 8 bases, leaving 15 bases between the germline ends. Germline V gives CDR1 GTSNPN, CDR2 SVGIG (reference sequence). The CDR3 loop spans 14 amino acids.

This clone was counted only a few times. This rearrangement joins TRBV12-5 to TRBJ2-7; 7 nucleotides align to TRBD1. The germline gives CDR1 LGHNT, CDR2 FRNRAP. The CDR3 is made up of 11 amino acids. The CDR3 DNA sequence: TGTGGCGGACAGGTTACCTACGAGCAGTACTTC. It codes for CGGQVTYEQYF. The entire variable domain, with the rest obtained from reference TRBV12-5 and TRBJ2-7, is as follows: DARVTQTPRHKVTEMGQEVTMRCQPILGHNTVFWYRQTMMQGLELLAYFRNRAPLDDSGMPKDRFSAEMPDATLATLKIQPSEPRDSAVYFCGGQVTYEQYFGPGTRLTVT.

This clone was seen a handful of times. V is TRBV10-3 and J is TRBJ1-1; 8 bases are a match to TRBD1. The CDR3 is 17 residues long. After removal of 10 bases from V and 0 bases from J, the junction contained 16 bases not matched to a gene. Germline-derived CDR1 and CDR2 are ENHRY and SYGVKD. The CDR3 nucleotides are TGTGCCACAAGATTCGGGACAGGTAGTGTCATGAACACTGAAGCTTTCTTT. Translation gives CATRFGTGSVMNTEAFF.

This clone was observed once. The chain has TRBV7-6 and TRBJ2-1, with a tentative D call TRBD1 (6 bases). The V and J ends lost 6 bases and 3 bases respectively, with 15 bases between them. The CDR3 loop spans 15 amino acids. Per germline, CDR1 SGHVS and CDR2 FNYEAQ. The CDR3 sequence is CASRFLETGYNEQFF. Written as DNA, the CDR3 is TGTGCCAGCAGGTTCCTCGAGACAGGCTACAATGAGCAGTTCTTC.

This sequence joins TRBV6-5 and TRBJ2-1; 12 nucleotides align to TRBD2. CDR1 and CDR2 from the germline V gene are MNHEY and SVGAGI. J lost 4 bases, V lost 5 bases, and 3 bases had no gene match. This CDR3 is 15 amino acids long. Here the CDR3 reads CASSPLAGGYNEQFF. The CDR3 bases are TGTGCCAGCAGTCCTCTAGCGGGGGGGTACAATGAGCAGTTCTTC.

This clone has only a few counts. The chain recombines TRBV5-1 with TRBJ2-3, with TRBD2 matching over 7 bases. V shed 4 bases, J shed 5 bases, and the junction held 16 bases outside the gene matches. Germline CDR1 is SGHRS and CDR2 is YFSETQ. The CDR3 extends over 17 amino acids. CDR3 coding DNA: TGCGCCAGCAGCCAAATTGGGTCTAGTTGGGGGGGAGATACGCAGTATTTT. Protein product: CASSQIGSSWGGDTQYF.

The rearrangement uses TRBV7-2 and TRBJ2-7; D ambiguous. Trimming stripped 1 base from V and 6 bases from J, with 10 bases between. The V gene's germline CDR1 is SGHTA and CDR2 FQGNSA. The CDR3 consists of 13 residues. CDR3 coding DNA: TGTGCCAGCAGCTTAGGGCCTGGCGGCGAGCAGTACTTC. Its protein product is CASSLGPGGEQYF.

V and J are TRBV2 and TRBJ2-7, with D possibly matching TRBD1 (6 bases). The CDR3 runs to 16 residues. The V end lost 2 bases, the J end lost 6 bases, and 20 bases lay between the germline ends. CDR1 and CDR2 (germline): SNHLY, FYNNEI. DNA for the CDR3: TGTGCCAGCAGTGAATACACCGGGACACTAAGGGTCGAGCAGTACTTC. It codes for CASSEYTGTLRVEQYF.

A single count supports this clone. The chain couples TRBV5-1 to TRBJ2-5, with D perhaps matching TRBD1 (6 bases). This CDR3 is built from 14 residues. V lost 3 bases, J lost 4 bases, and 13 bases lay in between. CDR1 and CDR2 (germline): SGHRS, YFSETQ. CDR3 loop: CASSSGTRLETQYF. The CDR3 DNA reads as TGCGCCAGCAGCTCGGGGACAAGACTAGAGACCCAGTACTTC.

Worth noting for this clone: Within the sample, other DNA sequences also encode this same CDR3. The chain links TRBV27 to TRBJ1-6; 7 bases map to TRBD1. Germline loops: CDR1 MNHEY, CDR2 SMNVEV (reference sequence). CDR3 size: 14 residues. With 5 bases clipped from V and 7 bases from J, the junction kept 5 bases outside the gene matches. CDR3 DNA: TGTGCCAGCAGTCTCGACAGGGTAAATTCACCCCTCCACTTT. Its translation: CASSLDRVNSPLHF.

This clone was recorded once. As DNA, the CDR3 is TGTGCCACCAGGGGCGCCTACTATGGCTACACCTTC. Amino acid sequence: CATRGAYYGYTF. The rearrangement joins TRBV6-5 to TRBJ1-2; a possible D gene is TRBD1 (6 bases). Trimming removed 10 bases at V and 3 bases at J, with 12 bases between. CDR3 length: 12 amino acids. Germline CDR1 and CDR2: MNHEY and SVGAGI.

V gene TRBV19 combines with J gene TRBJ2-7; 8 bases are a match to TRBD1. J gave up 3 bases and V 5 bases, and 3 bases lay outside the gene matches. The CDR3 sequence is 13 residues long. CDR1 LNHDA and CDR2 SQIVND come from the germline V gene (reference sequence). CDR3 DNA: TGTGCCAGTAGTGAAACAGGGGGCTACGAGCAGTACTTC. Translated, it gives CASSETGGYEQYF.

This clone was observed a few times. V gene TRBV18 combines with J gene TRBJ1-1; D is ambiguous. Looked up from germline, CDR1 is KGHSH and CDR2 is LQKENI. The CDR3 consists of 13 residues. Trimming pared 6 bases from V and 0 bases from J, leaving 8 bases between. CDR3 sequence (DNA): TGTGCCAGCTCCGGGAGCATGAACACTGAAGCTTTCTTT. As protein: CASSGSMNTEAFF.